Following are 4 T cell receptor beta chains from one sample sequenced in a study of blood T cell repertoires in COVID-19. Only in-frame clones appear in the TCRdb table, and some are missing; sequencing was by immunoSEQ multiplex PCR. The sample carries under 200,000 clones, roughly 84% recorded once. Sequencing used PBMCs or T cells enriched from blood (not recorded which). The receptors originated from a woman aged 50 to 60 who had recovered from COVID-19.

The rearrangement uses TRBV28 and TRBJ2-7, with a tentative D call TRBD1 (5 bases). Trimming took off 2 bases at V and 2 bases at J, with 10 bases between the two ends. Germline V gene data show CDR1 as MDHEN and CDR2 as SYDVKM. The CDR3 contains 14 residues. The CDR3 region is CASSLPGHTYEQYF. The CDR3 nucleotides read TGTGCCAGCAGTTTACCCGGACATACCTACGAGCAGTACTTC.

V and J are TRBV5-8 and TRBJ1-1; TRBD1 matches 9 bases. Germline V gene lookup returns CDR1 SGHTS and CDR2 YDEGEE. The CDR3 is 15 amino acids. Losses at the gene ends were 5 bases for V and 1 base for J; bases not matched to a gene: 6. In DNA, the CDR3 is TGTGCCAGCAGAGGCGGGACAGGGACGAACACTGAAGCTTTCTTT. Its translation is CASRGGTGTNTEAFF.

J is TRBJ2-7 and V is TRBV18; D unclear. Germline CDR1 and CDR2: KGHSH and LQKENI. The V end was cut by 2 bases, the J end by 6 bases, with 11 bases between. This CDR3 spans 13 amino acids. The CDR3 region is CASSPFDTAEQYF. Here the CDR3 DNA reads TGTGCCAGCTCACCATTTGACACGGCCGAGCAGTACTTC.

J is TRBJ1-2 and V is TRBV27; TRBD1 agrees at 8 bases. Germline trimming cut 6 bases from V and 4 bases from J; bases unmatched to any gene: 4. Germline CDR1 MNHEY, CDR2 SMNVEV (reference sequence). The CDR3 extends over 13 amino acids. The CDR3 DNA sequence: TGTGCCAGCAGCGACACAGGGGGCTATGGCTACACCTTC. This encodes CASSDTGGYGYTF.